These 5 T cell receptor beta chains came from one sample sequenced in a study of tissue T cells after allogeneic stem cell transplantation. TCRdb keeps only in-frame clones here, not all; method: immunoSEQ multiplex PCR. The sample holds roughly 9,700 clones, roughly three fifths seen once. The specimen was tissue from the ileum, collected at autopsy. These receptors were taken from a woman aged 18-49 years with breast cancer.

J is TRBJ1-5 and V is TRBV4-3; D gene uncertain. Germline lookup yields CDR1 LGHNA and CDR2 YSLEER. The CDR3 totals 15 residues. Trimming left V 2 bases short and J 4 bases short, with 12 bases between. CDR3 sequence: CASSQTYRENQPQHF. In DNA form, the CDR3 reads TGCGCCAGCAGCCAAACATACCGGGAAAATCAGCCCCAGCATTTT.

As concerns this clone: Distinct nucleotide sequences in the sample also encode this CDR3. Here the CDR3 DNA reads TGCAGTGCCACAGGGGGCAACGAGCAGTACTTC. Translation gives CSATGGNEQYF. V and J are TRBV20-1 and TRBJ2-7, with 9 bases identical to TRBD1. Germline loops: CDR1 DFQATT, CDR2 SNEGSKA (reference sequence). V gave up 6 bases and J gave up 5 bases; unmatched junction bases: 2. The CDR3 is 11 amino acids.

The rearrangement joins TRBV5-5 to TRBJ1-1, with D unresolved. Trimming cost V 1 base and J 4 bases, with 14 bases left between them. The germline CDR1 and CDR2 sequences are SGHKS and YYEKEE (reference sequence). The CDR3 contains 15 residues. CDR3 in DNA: TGTGCCAGCAGCTTGCGGAACGGCGAGGGCACTGAAGCTTTCTTT. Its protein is CASSLRNGEGTEAFF.

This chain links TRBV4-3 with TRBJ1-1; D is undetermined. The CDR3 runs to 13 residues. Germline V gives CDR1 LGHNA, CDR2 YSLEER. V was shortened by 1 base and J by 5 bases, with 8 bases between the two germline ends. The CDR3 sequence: CASSQVTETEAFF. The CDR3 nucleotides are TGCGCCAGCAGCCAAGTCACGGAGACTGAAGCTTTCTTT.

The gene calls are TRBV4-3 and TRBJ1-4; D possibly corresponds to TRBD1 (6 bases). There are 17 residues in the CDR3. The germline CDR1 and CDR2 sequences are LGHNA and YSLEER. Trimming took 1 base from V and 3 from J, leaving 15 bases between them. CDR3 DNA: TGCGCCAGCAGCCAAGGACAGGCGGGCCGCCCTAATGAAAAACTGTTTTTT. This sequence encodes CASSQGQAGRPNEKLFF.